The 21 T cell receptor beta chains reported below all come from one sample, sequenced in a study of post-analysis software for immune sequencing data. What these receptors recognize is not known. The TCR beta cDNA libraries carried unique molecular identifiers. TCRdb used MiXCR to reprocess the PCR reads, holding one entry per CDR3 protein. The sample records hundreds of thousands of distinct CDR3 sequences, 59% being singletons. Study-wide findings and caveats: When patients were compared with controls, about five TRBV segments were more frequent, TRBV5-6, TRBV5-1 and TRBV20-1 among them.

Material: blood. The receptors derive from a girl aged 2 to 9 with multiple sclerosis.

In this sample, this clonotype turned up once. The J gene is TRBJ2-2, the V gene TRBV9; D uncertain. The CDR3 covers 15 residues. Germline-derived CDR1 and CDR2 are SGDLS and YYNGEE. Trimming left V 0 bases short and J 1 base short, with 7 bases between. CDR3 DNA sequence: TGTGCCAGCAGCGTAGGAACAGAGAACACCGGGGAGCTGTTTTTT. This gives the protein CASSVGTENTGELFF.

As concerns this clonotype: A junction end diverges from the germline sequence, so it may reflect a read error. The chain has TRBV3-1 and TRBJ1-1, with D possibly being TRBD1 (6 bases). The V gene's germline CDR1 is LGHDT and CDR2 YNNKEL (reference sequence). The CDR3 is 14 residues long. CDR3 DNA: TGTGTCAGCAGCCAGCGAACAGGGTTAACTGAAGCTTTCTTT. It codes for CVSSQRTGLTEAFF. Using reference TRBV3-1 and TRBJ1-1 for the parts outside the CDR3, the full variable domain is DTAVSQTPKYLVTQMGNDKSIKCEQNLGHDTMYWYKQDSKKFLKIMFSYNNKELIINETVPNRFSPKSPDKAHLNLHINSLELGDSAVYFCVSSQRTGLTEAFFGQGTRLTVV.

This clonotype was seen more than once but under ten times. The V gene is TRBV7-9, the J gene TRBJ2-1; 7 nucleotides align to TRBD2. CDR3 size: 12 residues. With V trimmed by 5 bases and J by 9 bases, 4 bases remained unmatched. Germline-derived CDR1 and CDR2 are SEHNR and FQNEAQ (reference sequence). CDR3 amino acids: CASSGGSFEQFF. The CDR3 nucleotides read TGTGCCAGCAGCGGCGGGAGTTTTGAGCAGTTCTTC.

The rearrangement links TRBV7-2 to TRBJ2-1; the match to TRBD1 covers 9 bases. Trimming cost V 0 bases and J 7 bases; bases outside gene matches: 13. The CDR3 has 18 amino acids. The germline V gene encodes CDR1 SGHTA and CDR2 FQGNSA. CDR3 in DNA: TGTGCCAGCAGCTTAGCGATAACCGGGACAGGGCCCAATAATGAGCAGTTCTTC. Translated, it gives CASSLAITGTGPNNEQFF.

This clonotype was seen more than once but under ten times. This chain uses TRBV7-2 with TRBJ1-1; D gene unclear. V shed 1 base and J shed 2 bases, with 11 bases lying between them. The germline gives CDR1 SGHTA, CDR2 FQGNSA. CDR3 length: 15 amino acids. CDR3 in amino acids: CASSLDPNPNTEAFF. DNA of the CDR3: TGTGCCAGCAGCTTAGACCCAAACCCAAACACTGAAGCTTTCTTT.

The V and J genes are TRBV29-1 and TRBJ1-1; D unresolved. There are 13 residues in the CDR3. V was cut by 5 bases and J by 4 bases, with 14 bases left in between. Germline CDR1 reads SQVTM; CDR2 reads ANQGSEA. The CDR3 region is CSVTEFLGTEAFF. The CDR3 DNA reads TGCAGCGTTACAGAGTTTTTGGGCACTGAAGCTTTCTTT.

CDR3 DNA: TGTGCCAGCAGCTTAGAAGGTGGCCGGGGAGGGATTTACAATGAGCAGTTCTTC. Translated: CASSLEGGRGGIYNEQFF. The gene calls are TRBV7-6 and TRBJ2-1; 7 bases align to TRBD2. V gave up 1 base and J gave up 4 bases; unmatched junction bases: 13. This CDR3 is 18 amino acids long. In germline, CDR1 is SGHVS, CDR2 FNYEAQ.

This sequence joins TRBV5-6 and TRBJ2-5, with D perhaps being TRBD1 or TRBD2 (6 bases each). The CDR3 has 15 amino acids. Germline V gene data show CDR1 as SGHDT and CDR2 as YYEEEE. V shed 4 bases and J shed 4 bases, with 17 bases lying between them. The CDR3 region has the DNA TGTGCCAGCAGCCGCGGCGGCAGGGGAGGAGAGACCCAGTACTTC. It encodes CASSRGGRGGETQYF.

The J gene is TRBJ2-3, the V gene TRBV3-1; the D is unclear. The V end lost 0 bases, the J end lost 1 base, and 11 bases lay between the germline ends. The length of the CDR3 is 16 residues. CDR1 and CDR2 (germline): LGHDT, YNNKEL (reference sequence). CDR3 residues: CASSQDGNEGTDTQYF. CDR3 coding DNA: TGTGCCAGCAGCCAAGATGGTAATGAAGGCACAGATACGCAGTATTTT.

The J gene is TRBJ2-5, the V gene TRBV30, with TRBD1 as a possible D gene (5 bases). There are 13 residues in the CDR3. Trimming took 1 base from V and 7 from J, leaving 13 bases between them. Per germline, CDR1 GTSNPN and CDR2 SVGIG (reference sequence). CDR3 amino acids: CAWSGSGKGTQYF. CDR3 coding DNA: TGTGCCTGGAGTGGGTCAGGGAAGGGGACCCAGTACTTC.

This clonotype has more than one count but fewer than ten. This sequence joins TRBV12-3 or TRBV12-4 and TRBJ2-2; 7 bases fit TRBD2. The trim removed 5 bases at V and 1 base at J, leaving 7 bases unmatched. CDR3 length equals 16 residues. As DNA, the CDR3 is TGTGCCAGCAGTGCCCGGACTAGAGGGAACACCGGGGAGCTGTTTTTT. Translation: CASSARTRGNTGELFF.

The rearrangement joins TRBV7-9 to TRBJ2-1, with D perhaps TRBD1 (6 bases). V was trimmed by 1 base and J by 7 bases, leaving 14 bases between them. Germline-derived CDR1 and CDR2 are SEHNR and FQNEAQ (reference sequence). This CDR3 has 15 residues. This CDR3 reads CASSLEGGHLNEQFF. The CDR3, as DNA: TGTGCCAGCAGCTTAGAAGGGGGACATCTGAATGAGCAGTTCTTC. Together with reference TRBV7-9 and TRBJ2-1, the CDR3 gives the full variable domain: DTGVSQNPRHKITKRGQNVTFRCDPISEHNRLYWYRQTLGQGPEFLTYFQNEAQLEKSRLLSDRFSAERPKGSFSTLEIQRTEQGDSAMYLCASSLEGGHLNEQFFGPGTRLTVL.

In nucleotides, the CDR3 is TGCGCCAGCAGAAGACAGGACCCAAGCAATCAGCCCCAGCATTTT. Encoded protein: CASRRQDPSNQPQHF. This rearrangement joins TRBV5-1 to TRBJ1-5; D is perhaps TRBD1 (6 bases). The CDR3 totals 15 residues. CDR1 and CDR2 from the germline V gene are SGHRS and YFSETQ. The germline V and J ends were trimmed by 5 bases and 1 base, with 13 bases remaining between them.

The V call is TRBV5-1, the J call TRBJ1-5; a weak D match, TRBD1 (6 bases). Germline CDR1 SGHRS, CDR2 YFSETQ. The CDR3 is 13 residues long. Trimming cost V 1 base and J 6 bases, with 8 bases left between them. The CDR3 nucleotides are TGCGCCAGCAGCTTGAAGACAGGTCAGCCCCAGCATTTT. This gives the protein CASSLKTGQPQHF.

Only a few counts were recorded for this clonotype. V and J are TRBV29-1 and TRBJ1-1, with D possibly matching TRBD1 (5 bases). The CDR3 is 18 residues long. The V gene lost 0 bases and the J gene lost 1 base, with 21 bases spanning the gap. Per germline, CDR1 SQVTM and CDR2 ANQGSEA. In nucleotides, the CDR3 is TGCAGCGTTGAAGATCGGCAGGGTTTCGGATTTTCGAACACTGAAGCTTTCTTT. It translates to CSVEDRQGFGFSNTEAFF.

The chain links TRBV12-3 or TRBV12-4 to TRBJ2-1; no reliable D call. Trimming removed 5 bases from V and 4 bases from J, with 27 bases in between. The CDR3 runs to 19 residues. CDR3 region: CASSPSPQNYARLYNEQFF. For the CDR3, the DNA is TGTGCCAGCAGTCCCAGCCCCCAGAATTACGCACGGCTTTACAATGAGCAGTTCTTC.

The CDR3 reads CSARSGTGENQPQHF. CDR3 nucleotide sequence: TGCAGTGCTAGAAGTGGGACAGGAGAAAATCAGCCCCAGCATTTT. This chain joins TRBV20-1 and TRBJ1-5; 8 nucleotides match TRBD1. Trimming removed 2 bases from V and 4 bases from J; junction bases left unmatched: 7. The CDR3 extends over 15 amino acids. Germline loops: CDR1 DFQATT, CDR2 SNEGSKA (reference sequence).

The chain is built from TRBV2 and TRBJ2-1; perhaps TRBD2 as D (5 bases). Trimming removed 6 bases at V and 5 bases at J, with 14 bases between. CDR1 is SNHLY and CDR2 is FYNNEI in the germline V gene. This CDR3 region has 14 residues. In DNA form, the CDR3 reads TGTGCCAGCAGCGAGGACTTCTGGGACAATGAGCAGTTCTTC. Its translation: CASSEDFWDNEQFF.

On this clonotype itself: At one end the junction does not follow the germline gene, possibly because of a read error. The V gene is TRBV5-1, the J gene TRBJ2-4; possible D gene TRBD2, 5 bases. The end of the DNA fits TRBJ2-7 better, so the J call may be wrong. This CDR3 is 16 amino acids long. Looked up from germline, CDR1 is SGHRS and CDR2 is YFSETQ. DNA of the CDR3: TGCGCCAGCAACTTGGTACCGGGATACGGAAACTACGAGCAGTACTTC. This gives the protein CASNLVPGYGNYEQYF.

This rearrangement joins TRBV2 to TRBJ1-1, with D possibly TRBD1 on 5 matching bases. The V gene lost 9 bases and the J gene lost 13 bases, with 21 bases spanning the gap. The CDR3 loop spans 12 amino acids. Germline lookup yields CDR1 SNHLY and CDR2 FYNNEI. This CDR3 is CASLREPSRGFF. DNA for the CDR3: TGTGCCAGTTTACGGGAACCATCTAGGGGTTTCTTT.

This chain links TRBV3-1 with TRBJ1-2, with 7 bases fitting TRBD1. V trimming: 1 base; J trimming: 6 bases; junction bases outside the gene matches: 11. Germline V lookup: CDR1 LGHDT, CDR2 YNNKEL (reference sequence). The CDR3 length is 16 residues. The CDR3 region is CASSQVERTGANGYTF. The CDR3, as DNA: TGTGCCAGCAGCCAAGTTGAAAGGACAGGCGCGAATGGCTACACCTTC.